A single sample is the source of the 18 T cell receptor beta chains below, sequenced in a study of PD-L1 blockade in urothelial cancer (TCRdb year 2017). The time point tag for this specimen amounts to: peripheral blood 6 weeks after treatment start. Libraries came from the immunoSEQ multiplex PCR assay. The immuneACCESS repertoire file appears here via TCRdb, limited to in-frame rearrangements. These files lack a portion of the clones; in checked studies, under half of the deficit traces to unresolved V genes, and the cause of the others is not known. The sample table holds 100,000 to 150,000 clones, of which around 86% were seen once. The top ten clones comprise approximately 2.4% of the sample. The specimen comprised PBMCs, sampled around atezolizumab (anti-PD-L1) treatment. All receptors derive from a man between 45 and 60 years old with urothelial cancer.

The CDR3: CASSGGGTGLRREQYF. CDR3 in DNA: TGTGCCAGCAGCGGAGGCGGGACAGGGTTGCGGCGCGAGCAGTACTTC. The chain joins TRBV5-6 to TRBJ2-7, with 9 bases matching TRBD1. The germline V gene encodes CDR1 SGHDT and CDR2 YYEEEE. The V segment lost 4 bases and the J segment 6 bases; nucleotides outside the gene matches: 14. The CDR3 is 16 residues long.

This chain connects TRBV5-5 to TRBJ2-1; the D gene is possibly TRBD1 (5 bases). Trimming shortened V by 5 bases and J by 6 bases, and 18 bases separated the two germline ends. There are 15 residues in the CDR3. The germline V gene encodes CDR1 SGHKS and CDR2 YYEKEE (reference sequence). CDR3 amino acids: CASSRTQGTFNEQFF. CDR3 bases: TGTGCCAGCAGTCGTACTCAGGGAACGTTCAATGAGCAGTTCTTC.

The count of this clone is one. The chain combines TRBV7-3 with TRBJ2-1; 10 bases line up with TRBD2. Looked up from germline, CDR1 is SGHTA and CDR2 is FQGTGA. V lost 5 bases to trimming and J lost 7 bases; unmatched junction nucleotides: 8. The length of the CDR3 is 15 residues. The CDR3 loop reads CASSTSSGSANEQFF. Here the CDR3 DNA reads TGTGCCAGCAGCACGTCTAGCGGGAGTGCGAATGAGCAGTTCTTC. Full variable domain (remainder filled in from reference TRBV7-3 and TRBJ2-1): GAGVSQTPSNKVTEKGKYVELRCDPISGHTALYWYRQSLGQGPEFLIYFQGTGAADDSGLPNDRFFAVRPEGSVSTLKIQRTERGDSAVYLCASSTSSGSANEQFFGPGTRLTVL.

This sequence joins TRBV18 and TRBJ2-7; 9 bases align to TRBD1. Germline CDR1 and CDR2: KGHSH and LQKENI. This CDR3 spans 14 amino acids. The junction had 7 bases not matched to a gene; V was cut back by 4 bases and J by 6 bases. The CDR3: CASSRRQGGGEQYF. DNA of the CDR3: TGTGCCAGCTCACGACGACAGGGGGGCGGCGAGCAGTACTTC.

This chain joins TRBV30 and TRBJ1-1, with D uncertain. CDR1 and CDR2 from the germline V gene are GTSNPN and SVGIG (reference sequence). V lost 0 bases and J lost 3, with 14 bases in between. The CDR3 is made up of 15 amino acids. The CDR3 bases are TGTGCCTGGAGTGTATATTTTCCGGGGTACACTGAAGCTTTCTTT. Translated, it gives CAWSVYFPGYTEAFF.

This chain joins TRBV19 and TRBJ1-2; D is unresolved. Germline values: CDR1 LNHDA, CDR2 SQIVND (reference sequence). V was trimmed by 7 bases and J by 6 bases, leaving 18 bases between them. CDR3 length: 14 amino acids. CDR3 protein: CASTSSRGLDGYTF. CDR3 sequence (DNA): TGTGCCAGTACTTCAAGTCGAGGGCTCGATGGCTACACCTTC.

The V call is TRBV4-2, the J call TRBJ1-2; weak D call: TRBD1 (6 bases). V was trimmed by 0 bases and J by 8 bases, leaving 19 bases between them. Germline V CDR1 and CDR2: LGHNA, YNFKEQ. This CDR3 is 16 amino acids long. The CDR3 loop is CASSQEAGERLRGYTF. CDR3 DNA: TGTGCCAGCAGCCAAGAAGCAGGGGAGCGTCTTCGAGGCTACACCTTC.

The CDR3 loop reads CASSDSGTSGRPGTQYF. Here the CDR3 DNA reads TGTGCCAGCAGTGACTCTGGGACTAGCGGGAGGCCGGGGACGCAGTATTTT. The chain carries TRBV6-4 and TRBJ2-3, with 15 bases identical to TRBD2. The CDR3 totals 17 residues. The junction had 7 bases not matched to a gene; V was cut back by 0 bases and J by 9 bases. CDR1 and CDR2 from the germline V gene are MRHNA and SNTAGT.

V gene TRBV6-1 combines with J gene TRBJ2-3, with D uncertain. Per the germline V gene, CDR1 is MNHNS and CDR2 is SASEGT. The V and J ends lost 2 bases and 0 bases respectively, with 6 bases between them. The length of the CDR3 is 14 residues. The CDR3 DNA follows: TGTGCCAGCAGTGAAACGGTCAGCACAGATACGCAGTATTTT. Its protein is CASSETVSTDTQYF.

The rearrangement joins TRBV19 to TRBJ2-2; D gene ambiguous. CDR1 and CDR2 from the germline V gene are LNHDA and SQIVND (reference sequence). This CDR3 has 15 residues. Between the trimmed V and J ends, which lost 3 bases and 4 bases, there was a span of 12 bases. The CDR3 bases are TGTGCCAGTAGTATGCCAGCGAGAGGCACCGGGGAGCTGTTTTTT. This gives the protein CASSMPARGTGELFF.

The CDR3 DNA sequence: TGTGCCAGCAGATCAAACTACGAGCAGTACTTC. Amino acid sequence: CASRSNYEQYF. This sequence joins TRBV28 and TRBJ2-7; D not resolved. The CDR3 loop spans 11 amino acids. Trimming pared 6 bases from V and 3 bases from J, leaving 6 bases between. CDR1 MDHEN and CDR2 SYDVKM come from the germline V gene.

The chain is built from TRBV7-2 and TRBJ2-3, with 10 bases identical to TRBD1. Trimming cost V 0 bases and J 1 base; bases outside gene matches: 4. The CDR3 has 17 amino acids. The germline CDR1 and CDR2 sequences are SGHTA and FQGNSA. DNA for the CDR3: TGTGCCAGCAGCTTAGCGAGGGGGACAGGGGGCACAGATACGCAGTATTTT. Its protein product is CASSLARGTGGTDTQYF.

This clone was seen only a few times. The chain uses TRBV5-4 and TRBJ2-5, with 11 positions matching TRBD2. V was clipped by 0 bases and J by 4 bases; unmatched bases: 2. Germline CDR1 SGHNT, CDR2 YYREEE (reference sequence). The CDR3 extends over 15 amino acids. The CDR3 DNA reads TGTGCCAGCAGCTTGGGACTAGCGGGAAGAGAGACCCAGTACTTC. Amino acids: CASSLGLAGRETQYF.

To note about this clone: Other DNA sequences of this sample code for an identical CDR3. The V call is TRBV19, the J call TRBJ2-1, with D perhaps matching TRBD2 (6 bases). This CDR3 has 16 amino acids. The germline V and J ends were trimmed by 8 bases and 5 bases, with 22 bases remaining between them. Germline V gene data show CDR1 as LNHDA and CDR2 as SQIVND (reference sequence). The CDR3 reads CASAAGTSTFHNEQFF. As DNA, the CDR3 is TGTGCCAGTGCTGCGGGGACCTCAACTTTCCACAATGAGCAGTTCTTC.

The chain couples TRBV7-9 to TRBJ1-1; D call uncertain. Trimming removed 1 base at V and 0 bases at J, with 15 bases between. In germline, CDR1 is SEHNR, CDR2 FQNEAQ (reference sequence). The CDR3 consists of 17 residues. CDR3 DNA: TGTGCCAGCAGCTTAGGAGAGAGGGTAGCCTTGAACACTGAAGCTTTCTTT. Its translation is CASSLGERVALNTEAFF.

This chain connects TRBV7-6 to TRBJ2-1; D gene uncertain. Germline-derived CDR1 and CDR2 are SGHVS and FNYEAQ. The CDR3 has 16 amino acids. The V end lost 4 bases, the J end lost 9 bases, and 22 bases lay between the germline ends. CDR3 amino acids: CASSSVVAGDPGEQFF. CDR3 sequence (DNA): TGTGCCAGCAGCTCCGTTGTAGCTGGTGATCCCGGTGAGCAGTTCTTC.

The V call is TRBV11-2, the J call TRBJ2-3; 8 nucleotides agree with TRBD2. With V trimmed by 1 base and J by 2 bases, 5 bases remained unmatched. The CDR3 has 16 amino acids. Germline CDR1 is SGHAT and CDR2 is FQNNGV. CDR3 in amino acids: CASSLVAGGLTDTQYF. DNA of the CDR3: TGTGCCAGCAGCTTAGTTGCGGGAGGACTCACAGATACGCAGTATTTT.

V is TRBV2 and J is TRBJ2-1; D gene ambiguous. Germline-derived CDR1 and CDR2 are SNHLY and FYNNEI. V gave up 6 bases and J gave up 2 bases, with 14 bases separating them. The CDR3 is 15 residues long. In nucleotides, the CDR3 is TGTGCCAGCAGGCCCCTAGACTCACCCTACAATGAGCAGTTCTTC. Encoded protein: CASRPLDSPYNEQFF.